The entry below describes one T cell receptor beta chain. The PCR was carried out with 60 Vbeta primers and 13 Jbeta primers. TCRdb's copy holds only in-frame clones and misses some; the assay was immunoSEQ multiplex PCR. The sample has about 140,000 clones; about 74% are singletons. These data come from a study of cytomegalovirus exposure and HLA in healthy donors. Study at large: Early release data held tens of millions of unique TCRs from HLA-typed donors.

CDR1 is SGHTA and CDR2 is FQGNSA in the germline V gene. The CDR3 has 13 residues. Trimming left V 5 bases short and J 3 bases short, with 10 bases between. This chain joins TRBV7-2 and TRBJ1-2; the D is unclear. The clonotype was recovered from a male donor in good health and CMV-seronegative. Sequenced material: PBMCs. The CDR3 here is CASSLDRDYGYTF. The CDR3 DNA reads TGTGCCAGCAGCCTCGACCGGGACTATGGCTACACCTTC.